These 10 T cell receptor beta chains originate from one sample sequenced in a study of T cell responses to AZD1222 COVID-19 vaccine. TCRdb's copy holds only in-frame clones and misses some; the assay was immunoSEQ multiplex PCR. The sample gives more than 95,000 clones, around nine tenths of which show up once; 7.5% is in the top ten. Sequenced material: peripheral blood, taken on day 0 of AZD1222 vaccination. The receptors derive from an adult in good health.

The chain is built from TRBV5-4 and TRBJ1-4, with no clear D. The CDR3 covers 17 residues. The germline V and J ends were trimmed by 4 bases and 5 bases, with 21 bases remaining between them. CDR1 is SGHNT, CDR2 YYREEE, per germline (reference sequence). The CDR3 spells CASSRQVLPPLNEKLFF. The CDR3 nucleotides are TGTGCCAGCAGCCGACAAGTGTTGCCGCCCCTAAATGAAAAACTGTTTTTT.

The chain links TRBV7-7 to TRBJ2-2; no clear D gene. The CDR3 has 14 amino acids. Germline CDR1 SSHAT, CDR2 FNYEAQ (reference sequence). The V end lost 1 base, the J end lost 2 bases, and 5 bases lay between the germline ends. The CDR3 DNA sequence: TGTGCCAGCAGCTTAGTAGGAAACACCGGGGAGCTGTTTTTT. Translating it yields CASSLVGNTGELFF.

The chain links TRBV3-1 (or the pseudogene TRBV3-2) to TRBJ2-2; D remains unclear. V was trimmed by 6 bases and J by 5 bases, leaving 13 bases between them. The germline CDR1 and CDR2 sequences are LGHDT and YNNKEL (reference sequence). This CDR3 comprises 14 residues. The CDR3 region has the DNA TGTGCCAGCAGTCCAACCGAAGGGACCGGGGAGCTGTTTTTT. It codes for CASSPTEGTGELFF.

The chain recombines TRBV7-6 with TRBJ1-5; the D is unclear. Trimming took off 5 bases at V and 2 bases at J, with 13 bases between the two ends. Germline V gene data show CDR1 as SGHVS and CDR2 as FNYEAQ. This CDR3 comprises 15 residues. CDR3 nucleotide sequence: TGTGCCAGCAGCCGCACGCACGGGGGCAATCAGCCCCAGCATTTT. Protein product: CASSRTHGGNQPQHF.

The chain recombines TRBV7-2 with TRBJ1-1, with a weak D call TRBD1 (5 bases). The V and J ends lost 4 bases and 4 bases respectively, with 7 bases between them. CDR1 and CDR2 from the germline V gene are SGHTA and FQGNSA. The CDR3 is 12 residues long. The chain's CDR3 is CASSSQGTEAFF. The CDR3 coding sequence is TGTGCCAGCAGCTCCCAGGGCACTGAAGCTTTCTTT.

This chain links TRBV2 with TRBJ2-7, with TRBD1 as a possible D gene (5 bases). Germline V gene data show CDR1 as SNHLY and CDR2 as FYNNEI. V dropped 7 bases and J dropped 4 bases, with 14 bases sitting between them. The CDR3 contains 13 residues. As DNA, the CDR3 is TGTGCCAGCAACCCTTACACAGGATACGAGCAGTACTTC. Protein: CASNPYTGYEQYF.

The chain recombines TRBV28 with TRBJ2-7; 12 nucleotides align to TRBD2. Germline CDR1 is MDHEN and CDR2 is SYDVKM. Trimming at V came to 10 bases and at J to 3 bases, leaving 13 bases not matched to a gene. The CDR3 length is 16 residues. The chain's CDR3 is CATSETSGRGGYEQYF. The DNA for the CDR3 is TGTGCCACCTCCGAGACTAGCGGGAGAGGAGGCTACGAGCAGTACTTC.

This chain links TRBV12-5 with TRBJ2-1, with 10 bases that match TRBD1. This CDR3 has 15 residues. CDR1 is LGHNT and CDR2 is FRNRAP in the germline V gene. The V segment lost 5 bases and the J segment 7 bases; nucleotides outside the gene matches: 8. The CDR3 nucleotides read TGTGCTAGTGGTACAGGACAGGGGGGCTGGAATGAGCAGTTCTTC. Its translation is CASGTGQGGWNEQFF.

The chain carries TRBV30 and TRBJ1-1, with 7 nucleotides matching TRBD1. This CDR3 has 13 amino acids. After removal of 2 bases from V and 7 bases from J, the junction contained 7 bases not matched to a gene. Germline CDR1 GTSNPN, CDR2 SVGIG (reference sequence). The CDR3 sequence: CAWSRQGVGEAFF. The CDR3 DNA reads TGTGCCTGGAGTAGGCAGGGGGTTGGTGAAGCTTTCTTT.

This chain uses TRBV11-2 with TRBJ1-1; 7 bases map to TRBD1. This CDR3 region has 15 residues. Germline V gene data show CDR1 as SGHAT and CDR2 as FQNNGV. The junction had 8 bases not matched to a gene; V was cut back by 3 bases and J by 4 bases. This CDR3 is CASSFYRGKSTEAFF. As DNA, the CDR3 is TGTGCCAGCAGCTTCTACAGGGGAAAGAGCACTGAAGCTTTCTTT. The whole variable domain, filled in from reference TRBV11-2 and TRBJ1-1, reads EAGVAQSPRYKIIEKRQSVAFWCNPISGHATLYWYQQILGQGPKLLIQFQNNGVVDDSQLPKDRFSAERLKGVDSTLKIQPAKLEDSAVYLCASSFYRGKSTEAFFGQGTRLTVV.